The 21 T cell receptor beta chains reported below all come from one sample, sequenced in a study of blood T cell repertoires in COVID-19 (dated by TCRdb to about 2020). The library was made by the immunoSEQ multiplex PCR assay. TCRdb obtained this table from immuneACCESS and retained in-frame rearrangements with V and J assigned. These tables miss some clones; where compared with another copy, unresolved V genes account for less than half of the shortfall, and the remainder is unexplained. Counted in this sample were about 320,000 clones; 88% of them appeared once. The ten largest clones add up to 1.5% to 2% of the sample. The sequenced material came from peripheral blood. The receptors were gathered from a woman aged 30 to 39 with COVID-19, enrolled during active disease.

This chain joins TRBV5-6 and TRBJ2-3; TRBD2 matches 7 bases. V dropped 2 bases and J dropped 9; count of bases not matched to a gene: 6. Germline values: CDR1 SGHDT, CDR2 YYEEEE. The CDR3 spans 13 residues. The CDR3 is CASSLNRRGTQYF. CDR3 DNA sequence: TGTGCCAGCAGCTTAAATCGGCGGGGGACGCAGTATTTT. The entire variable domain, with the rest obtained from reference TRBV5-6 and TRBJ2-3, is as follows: DAGVTQSPTHLIKTRGQQVTLRCSPKSGHDTVSWYQQALGQGPQFIFQYYEEEERQRGNFPDRFSGHQFPNYSSELNVNALLLGDSALYLCASSLNRRGTQYFGPGTRLTVL.

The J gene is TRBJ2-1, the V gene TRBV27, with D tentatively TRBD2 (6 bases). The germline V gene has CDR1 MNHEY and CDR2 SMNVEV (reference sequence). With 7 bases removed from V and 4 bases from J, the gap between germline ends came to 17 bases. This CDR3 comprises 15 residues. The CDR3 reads CASNYRDSTYNEQFF. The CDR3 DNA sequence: TGTGCCAGCAACTACCGGGACTCGACGTACAATGAGCAGTTCTTC.

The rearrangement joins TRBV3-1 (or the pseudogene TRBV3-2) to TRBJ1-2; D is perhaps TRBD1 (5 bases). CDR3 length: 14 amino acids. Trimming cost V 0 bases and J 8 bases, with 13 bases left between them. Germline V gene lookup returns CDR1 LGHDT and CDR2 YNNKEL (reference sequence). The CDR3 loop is CASSQERQRRGYTF. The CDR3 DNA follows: TGTGCCAGCAGCCAAGAAAGACAGAGACGGGGCTACACCTTC.

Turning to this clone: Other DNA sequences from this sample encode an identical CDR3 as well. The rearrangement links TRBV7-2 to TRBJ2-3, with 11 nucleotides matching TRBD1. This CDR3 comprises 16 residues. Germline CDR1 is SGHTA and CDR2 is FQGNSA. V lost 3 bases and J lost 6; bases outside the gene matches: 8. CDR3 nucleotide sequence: TGTGCCAGCAGCTTGTCCGGGACAGGGGGGACCGATACGCAGTATTTT. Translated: CASSLSGTGGTDTQYF.

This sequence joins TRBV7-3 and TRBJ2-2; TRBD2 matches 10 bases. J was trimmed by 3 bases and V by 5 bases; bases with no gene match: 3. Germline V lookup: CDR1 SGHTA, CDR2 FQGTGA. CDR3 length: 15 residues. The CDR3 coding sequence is TGTGCCAGCAGCCCTACTAGCGGGGACACCGGGGAGCTGTTTTTT. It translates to CASSPTSGDTGELFF. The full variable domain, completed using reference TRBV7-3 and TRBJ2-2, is GAGVSQTPSNKVTEKGKYVELRCDPISGHTALYWYRQSLGQGPEFLIYFQGTGAADDSGLPNDRFFAVRPEGSVSTLKIQRTERGDSAVYLCASSPTSGDTGELFFGEGSRLTVL.

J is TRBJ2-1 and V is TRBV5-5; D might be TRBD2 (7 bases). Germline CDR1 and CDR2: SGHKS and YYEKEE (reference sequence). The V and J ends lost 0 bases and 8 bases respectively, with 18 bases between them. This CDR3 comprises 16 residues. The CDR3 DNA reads TGTGCCAGCAGCTTGGTGTATTCGGCGGGGGCCCATGAGCAGTTCTTC. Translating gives CASSLVYSAGAHEQFF.

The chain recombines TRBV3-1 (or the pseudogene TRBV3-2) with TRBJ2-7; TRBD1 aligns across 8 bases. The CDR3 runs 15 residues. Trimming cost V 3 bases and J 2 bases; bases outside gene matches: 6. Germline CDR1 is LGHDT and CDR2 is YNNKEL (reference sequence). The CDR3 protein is CASSQGQVATYEQYF. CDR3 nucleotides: TGTGCCAGCAGCCAGGGACAGGTTGCGACCTACGAGCAGTACTTC.

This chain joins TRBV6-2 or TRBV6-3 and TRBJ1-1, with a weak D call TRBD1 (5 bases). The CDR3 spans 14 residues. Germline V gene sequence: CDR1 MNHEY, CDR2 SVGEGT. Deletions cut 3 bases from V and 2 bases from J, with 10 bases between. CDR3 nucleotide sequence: TGTGCCAGCAGTTATCCAGGGTTAAACACTGAAGCTTTCTTT. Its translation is CASSYPGLNTEAFF.

Here the CDR3 DNA reads TGCGCCAGCAGCCCCGGACAGGGAGGAGTCACTGAAGCTTTCTTT. Translated: CASSPGQGGVTEAFF. The chain carries TRBV4-1 and TRBJ1-1, with TRBD1 matching over 8 bases. The trim removed 4 bases at V and 4 bases at J, leaving 8 bases unmatched. Germline CDR1 MGHRA, CDR2 YSYEKL. The length of the CDR3 is 15 residues.

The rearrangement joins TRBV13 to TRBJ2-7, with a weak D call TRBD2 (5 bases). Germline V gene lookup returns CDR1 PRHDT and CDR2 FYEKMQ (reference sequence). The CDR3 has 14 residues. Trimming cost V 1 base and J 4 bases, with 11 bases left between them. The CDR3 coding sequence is TGTGCCAGCAGCTTAGTAGGGCGGGCTTACGAGCAGTACTTC. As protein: CASSLVGRAYEQYF.

CDR3 sequence (DNA): TGTGCCAGCTCACCCACCGGACTAGCATTGATAGGGGAAGAGACCCAGTACTTC. Its translation is CASSPTGLALIGEETQYF. The rearrangement uses TRBV18 and TRBJ2-5; 8 positions match TRBD2. The CDR3 contains 18 residues. With V trimmed by 3 bases and J by 3 bases, 15 bases remained unmatched. Germline assignment: CDR1 KGHSH and CDR2 LQKENI. The variable domain in full, with the rest retrieved from reference TRBV18 and TRBJ2-5, is NAGVMQNPRHLVRRRGQEARLRCSPMKGHSHVYWYRQLPEEGLKFMVYLQKENIIDESGMPKERFSAEFPKEGPSILRIQQVVRGDSAAYFCASSPTGLALIGEETQYFGPGTRLLVL.

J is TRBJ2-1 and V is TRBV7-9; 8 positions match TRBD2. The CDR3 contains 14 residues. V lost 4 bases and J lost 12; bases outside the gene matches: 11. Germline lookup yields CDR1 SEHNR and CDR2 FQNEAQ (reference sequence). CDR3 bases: TGTGCCAGCAGCTCCGGACTAGCCTACGATGTGCAGTTCTTC. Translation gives CASSSGLAYDVQFF.

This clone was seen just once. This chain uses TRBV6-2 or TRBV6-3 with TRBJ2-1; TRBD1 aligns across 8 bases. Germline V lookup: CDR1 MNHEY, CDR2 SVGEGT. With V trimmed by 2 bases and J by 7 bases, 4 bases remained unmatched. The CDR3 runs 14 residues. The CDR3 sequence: CASSYQGAGNEQFF. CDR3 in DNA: TGTGCCAGCAGTTACCAGGGGGCCGGGAATGAGCAGTTCTTC.

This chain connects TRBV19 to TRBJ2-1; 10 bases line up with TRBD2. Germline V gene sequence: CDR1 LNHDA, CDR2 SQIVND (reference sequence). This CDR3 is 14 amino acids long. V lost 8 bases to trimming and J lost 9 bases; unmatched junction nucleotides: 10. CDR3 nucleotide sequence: TGTGCCAGTCTTCAGAGCGGGGGGGCCGCTGAGCAGTTCTTC. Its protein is CASLQSGGAAEQFF.

The CDR3 nucleotides read TGCGCCAGCAAAAGGGACAGAGGTGACTATGGCTACACCTTC. It encodes CASKRDRGDYGYTF. This chain connects TRBV5-1 to TRBJ1-2, with TRBD1 matching 7 bases. J gave up 3 bases and V 6 bases, and 8 bases lay outside the gene matches. The germline gives CDR1 SGHRS, CDR2 YFSETQ. The CDR3 extends over 14 amino acids.

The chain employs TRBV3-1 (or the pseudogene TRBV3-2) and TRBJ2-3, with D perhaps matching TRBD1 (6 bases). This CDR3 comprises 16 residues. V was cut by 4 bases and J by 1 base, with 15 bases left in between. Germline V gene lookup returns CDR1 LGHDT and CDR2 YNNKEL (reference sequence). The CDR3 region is CASSPDRPLRTDTQYF. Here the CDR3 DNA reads TGTGCCAGCAGCCCTGACAGGCCTCTTCGCACAGATACGCAGTATTTT.

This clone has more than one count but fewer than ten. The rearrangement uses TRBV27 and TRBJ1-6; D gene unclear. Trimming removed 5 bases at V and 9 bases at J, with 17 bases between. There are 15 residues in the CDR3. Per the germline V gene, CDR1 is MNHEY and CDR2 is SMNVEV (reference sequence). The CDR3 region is CASSPAAGLSSPLHF. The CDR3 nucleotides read TGTGCCAGCAGTCCCGCCGCGGGGTTGAGTTCACCCCTCCACTTT.

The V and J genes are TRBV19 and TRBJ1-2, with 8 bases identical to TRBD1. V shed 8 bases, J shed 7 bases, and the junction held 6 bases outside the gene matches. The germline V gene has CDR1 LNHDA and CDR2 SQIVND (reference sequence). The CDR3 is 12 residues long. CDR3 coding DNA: TGTGCCAGTGGGCAGGGGGCTGGTGGCTACACCTTC. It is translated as CASGQGAGGYTF.

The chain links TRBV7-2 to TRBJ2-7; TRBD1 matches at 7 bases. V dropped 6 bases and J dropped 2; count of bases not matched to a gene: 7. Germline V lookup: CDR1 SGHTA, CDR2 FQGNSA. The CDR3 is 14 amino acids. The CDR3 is CASSPGQRAYEQYF. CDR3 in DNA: TGTGCCAGCAGTCCGGGACAGCGAGCCTACGAGCAGTACTTC.

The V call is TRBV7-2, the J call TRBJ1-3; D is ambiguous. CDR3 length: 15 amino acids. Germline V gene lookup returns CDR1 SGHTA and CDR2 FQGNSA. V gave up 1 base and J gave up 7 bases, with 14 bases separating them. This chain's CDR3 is CASSLVSSAENTIYF. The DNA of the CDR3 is TGTGCCAGCAGCTTAGTTTCATCCGCTGAGAACACCATATATTTT.

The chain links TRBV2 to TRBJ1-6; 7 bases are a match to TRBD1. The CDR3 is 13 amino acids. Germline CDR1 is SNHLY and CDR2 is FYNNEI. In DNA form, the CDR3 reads TGTGTTACTAGGGGACAGCCTCAATCACCCCTCCACTTT. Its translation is CVTRGQPQSPLHF.